This paragraph covers one T cell receptor beta chain sequence. Its recognized antigen is unknown. The input lacks base qualities; no much larger clone sits a single base away. This entry belongs to a study of T cell responses to AZD1222 COVID-19 vaccine (dated by TCRdb to about 2021). Background on the whole study: AZD1222 recipients whose second dose came at about 4 weeks and those whose second dose came at about 12 weeks were combined into one group, since spike-specific TCR depth and breadth did not differ between the two schedules. A total of just over 230 trial participants underwent TCR sequencing, of whom 207 had received two doses of AZD1222 and some 26 had received two doses of the MenACWY control vaccine. Enrollment into the trials was organized by age into subgroups of 18-55, 56-69 and 70-plus years, and those subgroups contained about 160, 30 and 59 TCR-sequenced participants, respectively.

At the junction V is shortened by 5 bases and J by 5 bases, with 13 bases in between. Including the terminal cysteine and phenylalanine, the CDR3 comprises 13 residues. Only CDR3 DNA is held: 39 bases, read in frame from base 1. Per the germline V gene (reference sequence), LGHDT is the CDR1 and YNNKEL is the CDR2. Interpreted using the paper, the time point label stands for: baseline before first vaccination. Samples from vaccinated people were obtained from the UK trials COV001 and COV002, which included a single-blind randomized controlled phase 2/3 trial of AZD1222 (ChAdOx1 nCoV-19) in healthy adults. For TCRbeta chain sequencing, PBMC samples were collected from trial participants at day 0 and at day 28 after the second dose. The CDR3 regions of human TCRbeta chains were analyzed by immunosequencing. The paper's processing steps were these. TCRs in the repertoires were compared against a reference library of SARS-CoV-2-specific TCRs that had been generated with the MIRA antigen-specificity platform. Breadth was defined as the fraction of unique TCRs that were SARS-CoV-2-associated. Depth was defined as the fraction of total T cells that were SARS-CoV-2-associated. Each spike-specific TCR was assigned to its reactive spike region and to a CD4 or CD8 class using the MIRA data. Log10-transformed breadth and depth values were compared by one-way ANOVA with Sidak's multiple comparisons tests. TCRdb carries this immuneACCESS record with in-frame sequences only. Its versions omit some clonotypes, under half of them owing to an unresolved V gene in the studies checked, with the rest unexplained. D and trimming come from the DNA, and the V and J calls and clone size come from that table. The sample includes some 100,000 clones, with about nine tenths observed a single time. Clones ranked in the top ten supply 4.5% to 5.5% of the sample.

Paper-wide results and their limitations: Participants were mostly white British, with more females than males. The authors suggested clonal diversity may have been underestimated. After two AZD1222 doses, both the breadth and the depth of spike-specific TCRs were significantly higher than at day 0 and than in MenACWY recipients. Because no samples from the day 14 peak response were available, repertoires could be characterized only after the peak T cell response. Conclusions about previously exposed vaccinees are limited because only six or seven AZD1222 recipients were SARS-CoV-2 seropositive at baseline. The vaccine-associated CD4 TCRs covered the entire spike protein, and the dominant responses fell in regions 160-218 and 743-854. Epitopes outside the regions mutated in the B.1.351 and B.1.1.7 variants were reportedly recognized by nearly half of the unique spike-specific TCRs. The 56-69-year group was small, and its depth increase did not reach significance, likely because of low power.

The chain is made from TRBV3-1 (or the pseudogene TRBV3-2) and TRBJ2-7, with TRBD2 tentatively as D gene (6 bases match). Source: peripheral blood, taken on day 0 of AZD1222 vaccination. The TCR comes from an adult in good health. The CDR3 loop reads CASSKGRIDEQYF. The sequenced DNA is TGTGCCAGCAGCAAAGGGAGGATCGACGAGCAGTACTTC.